This record covers a single T cell receptor beta chain. Trimming removed 3 bases from V and 3 bases from J; junction bases left unmatched: 14. Germline CDR1 LGHDT, CDR2 YNNKEL (reference sequence). This CDR3 has 19 amino acids. The data are from a study of T cell responses to AZD1222 COVID-19 vaccine. Using immunoSEQ multiplex PCR, the repertoire was profiled, and TCRdb retains in-frame clones only, with some absent. The table has tens of thousands of clones, 85% to 90% seen once. This chain connects TRBV3-1 (or the pseudogene TRBV3-2) to TRBJ1-1; 12 bases are shared with TRBD1. The clonotype was recovered from an adult who received the AZD1222 COVID-19 vaccine. The specimen was peripheral blood, collected 28 days after the second AZD1222 dose. CDR3 sequence reads: CASSQGPGQGAGRDTEAFF. DNA for the CDR3: TGTGCCAGCAGCCAGGGACCGGGACAGGGGGCGGGTCGGGACACTGAAGCTTTCTTT.